This passage covers 7 T cell receptor beta chains from one sample sequenced in a study of glioma-infiltrating T cells after dendritic cell vaccination. Method: immunoSEQ multiplex PCR; TCRdb's copy keeps in-frame clones and lacks some. The sample holds approximately 91,000 clones, roughly four fifths seen once. Time point defined: after dendritic cell vaccination, including at tumor progression/relapse. The source was blood, collected after dendritic cell vaccination. The receptors derive from a human donor with glioblastoma.

The chain uses TRBV18 and TRBJ1-4, with 7 bases identical to TRBD1. The germline CDR1 and CDR2 sequences are KGHSH and LQKENI. V trimming: 3 bases; J trimming: 8 bases; junction bases outside the gene matches: 6. The CDR3 contains 14 residues. CDR3 in DNA: TGTGCCAGCTCACCTGAGACAGGGAGGGAAAAACTGTTTTTT. Its translation: CASSPETGREKLFF.

The gene calls are TRBV6-1 and TRBJ2-1; the match to TRBD2 covers 7 bases. This CDR3 is built from 16 residues. CDR1 and CDR2 from the germline V gene are MNHNS and SASEGT. The V gene end was trimmed by 4 bases and the J gene end by 5 bases; junction bases not matched to a gene: 11. The chain's CDR3 is CASSAEEAGLNNEQFF. CDR3 DNA sequence: TGTGCCAGCAGTGCCGAAGAAGCGGGACTCAACAATGAGCAGTTCTTC.

The rearrangement links TRBV2 to TRBJ1-2; TRBD1 agrees at 9 bases. The CDR3 has 14 residues. Germline V gene sequence: CDR1 SNHLY, CDR2 FYNNEI. With V trimmed by 4 bases and J by 6 bases, 6 bases remained unmatched. The CDR3 region has the DNA TGTGCCAGCAGTGGAACAGGGGGCGAGGATGGCTACACCTTC. Encoded protein: CASSGTGGEDGYTF.

The J gene is TRBJ2-1, the V gene TRBV28; D is possibly TRBD2 (5 bases). Between the trimmed V and J ends, which lost 7 bases and 1 base, there was a span of 14 bases. Looked up from germline, CDR1 is MDHEN and CDR2 is SYDVKM. The CDR3 spans 15 residues. CDR3 in amino acids: CASISLGVSYNEQFF. The CDR3 nucleotides read TGTGCCAGCATCTCACTCGGGGTGTCCTACAATGAGCAGTTCTTC.

V gene TRBV7-9 combines with J gene TRBJ2-1; TRBD1 matches at 7 bases. CDR3 length: 14 amino acids. Germline V gene sequence: CDR1 SEHNR, CDR2 FQNEAQ (reference sequence). The junction had 7 bases not matched to a gene; V was cut back by 4 bases and J by 7 bases. Here the CDR3 reads CASSYMRTGNEQFF. The CDR3 region has the DNA TGTGCCAGCAGCTATATGCGGACAGGAAATGAGCAGTTCTTC.

The chain joins TRBV19 to TRBJ1-1; a weak D match, TRBD1 (6 bases). Germline CDR1 and CDR2: LNHDA and SQIVND (reference sequence). The CDR3 is made up of 15 amino acids. The ends were cut back, 3 bases at V and 0 bases at J, with 11 bases in the middle. The CDR3 loop reads CASSIGDTVNTEAFF. The DNA of the CDR3 is TGTGCCAGTAGTATCGGGGACACTGTGAACACTGAAGCTTTCTTT.

As DNA, the CDR3 is TGTGCCAGCAGTGACTTGACAGGGGGCGCGGACACCATATATTTT. Its protein product is CASSDLTGGADTIYF. The chain recombines TRBV6-1 with TRBJ1-3; 10 positions match TRBD1. Germline V CDR1 and CDR2: MNHNS, SASEGT. The ends lost 3 bases at V and 8 bases at J; junction bases unmatched: 7. The CDR3 is 15 amino acids.